The 27 T cell receptor beta chains in this list originate from one sample, sequenced in a study of technical replicates of blood from a few donors. Method: immunoSEQ multiplex PCR; TCRdb's copy keeps in-frame clones and lacks some. Of around 61,000 clones listed, 97% are singletons. Material for sequencing was T cells isolated from PBMCs. The receptors stem from a human donor in good health.

The gene calls are TRBV6-5 and TRBJ1-2; TRBD1 is a possible D gene (5 bases). The CDR3 is 13 amino acids. Between the trimmed V and J ends, which lost 8 bases and 0 bases, there was a span of 10 bases. CDR1 and CDR2 from the germline V gene are MNHEY and SVGAGI. The CDR3 sequence is CASLGGSNYGYTF. The CDR3 bases are TGTGCCAGCCTGGGGGGTTCTAACTATGGCTACACCTTC.

V gene TRBV14 combines with J gene TRBJ2-6; D is possibly TRBD1 (6 bases). This CDR3 comprises 15 residues. CDR1 and CDR2 (germline): SGHDN, FVKESK. The V gene lost 3 bases and the J gene lost 2 bases, with 8 bases spanning the gap. DNA for the CDR3: TGTGCCAGCAGCCAGCAGGGGCCTGGGGCCAACGTCCTGACTTTC. It specifies CASSQQGPGANVLTF.

J is TRBJ2-2 and V is TRBV4-2, with 11 bases lining up with TRBD2. J gave up 4 bases and V 3 bases, and 22 bases lay outside the gene matches. CDR1 is LGHNA, CDR2 YNFKEQ, per germline. This CDR3 is 22 amino acids long. CDR3: CASSQWGNNLAGGPVGTGELFF. As DNA, the CDR3 is TGTGCCAGCAGCCAGTGGGGGAACAACTTAGCGGGGGGGCCGGTGGGCACCGGGGAGCTGTTTTTT.

This clone showed up just once. The rearrangement joins TRBV5-4 to TRBJ2-7; 7 bases line up with TRBD2. After removal of 4 bases from V and 3 bases from J, the junction contained 4 bases not matched to a gene. CDR3 length: 13 amino acids. The germline gives CDR1 SGHNT, CDR2 YYREEE (reference sequence). The CDR3 loop reads CASSLREGYEQYF. In DNA form, the CDR3 reads TGTGCCAGCAGCCTAAGGGAGGGCTACGAGCAGTACTTC.

The gene calls are TRBV19 and TRBJ2-1; no clear D. CDR3 size: 15 residues. V was clipped by 3 bases and J by 0 bases, with 9 bases between them. The V gene's germline CDR1 is LNHDA and CDR2 SQIVND (reference sequence). CDR3 residues: CASSMAVSSYNEQFF. The CDR3 DNA reads as TGTGCCAGTAGTATGGCGGTTAGCTCCTACAATGAGCAGTTCTTC.

V gene TRBV7-6 combines with J gene TRBJ2-2; tentatively, D is TRBD1 (6 bases). The germline V gene has CDR1 SGHVS and CDR2 FNYEAQ. Trimming removed 4 bases at V and 5 bases at J, with 8 bases between. CDR3 size: 13 residues. The CDR3 spells CASSSRGTGELFF. The CDR3 nucleotides read TGTGCCAGCAGCTCCAGGGGTACCGGGGAGCTGTTTTTT.

This clone appeared a single time. The chain links TRBV5-8 to TRBJ2-7, with TRBD1 matching over 9 bases. The junction had 6 bases not matched to a gene; V was cut back by 3 bases and J by 5 bases. CDR1 is SGHTS and CDR2 is YDEGEE in the germline V gene. CDR3 length: 14 residues. CDR3 sequence: CASSYGQGIHEQYF. The CDR3 DNA follows: TGTGCCAGCAGCTACGGACAGGGGATCCACGAGCAGTACTTC.

The chain carries TRBV15 and TRBJ1-4, with 8 bases fitting TRBD1. Losses at the gene ends were 9 bases for V and 6 bases for J; bases not matched to a gene: 9. This CDR3 region has 14 residues. CDR1 and CDR2 (germline): LNHNV, YYDKDF (reference sequence). The CDR3 DNA follows: TGTGCCACACGCGTGCAGGGGGCGGATGAAAAACTGTTTTTT. Its translation: CATRVQGADEKLFF.

The chain joins TRBV18 to TRBJ1-1, with TRBD1 identical over 7 bases. The germline V gene has CDR1 KGHSH and CDR2 LQKENI. J lost 5 bases, V lost 4 bases, and 7 bases had no gene match. CDR3 length: 14 residues. CDR3 nucleotide sequence: TGTGCCAGCTCACTAATAACAGGGGAAACTGAAGCTTTCTTT. This encodes CASSLITGETEAFF.

This chain uses TRBV7-2 with TRBJ2-1, with D perhaps matching TRBD1 (6 bases). Trimming took 1 base from V and 7 from J, leaving 14 bases between them. The CDR3 runs to 15 residues. The germline CDR1 and CDR2 sequences are SGHTA and FQGNSA. The CDR3 nucleotides read TGTGCCAGCAGCTTAGGGGGGCCCCGTATGAATGAGCAGTTCTTC. It specifies CASSLGGPRMNEQFF.

The chain joins TRBV6-4 to TRBJ1-1, with a weak D call TRBD1 (6 bases). Trimming shortened V by 7 bases and J by 1 base, and 10 bases separated the two germline ends. This CDR3 region has 13 residues. CDR1 and CDR2 from the germline V gene are MRHNA and SNTAGT. In nucleotides, the CDR3 is TGTGCCAGCAATCGGACAGCGAACACTGAAGCTTTCTTT. Protein: CASNRTANTEAFF.

The chain couples TRBV4-1 to TRBJ1-1, with TRBD1 as a possible D gene (6 bases). The V gene lost 6 bases and the J gene lost 1 base, with 18 bases spanning the gap. In germline, CDR1 is MGHRA, CDR2 YSYEKL. This CDR3 comprises 16 residues. The CDR3 coding sequence is TGCGCCAGCAGACCAGGGGTGTTAAGGGAGAACACTGAAGCTTTCTTT. Translation: CASRPGVLRENTEAFF.

The V and J genes are TRBV11-3 and TRBJ1-1; weak D call: TRBD1 (5 bases). Germline V gene data show CDR1 as SGHNT and CDR2 as YENEEA. V lost 5 bases to trimming and J lost 6 bases, with 16 bases between them. The CDR3 has 14 residues. DNA of the CDR3: TGTGCCAGCAGCCCACTGATGGGGGGTCCTGAAGCTTTCTTT. This codes for CASSPLMGGPEAFF.

The chain joins TRBV28 to TRBJ2-7; D might be TRBD2 (6 bases). CDR3 length equals 15 residues. The V and J ends lost 1 base and 0 bases respectively, with 10 bases between them. The germline CDR1 and CDR2 sequences are MDHEN and SYDVKM. The CDR3 coding sequence is TGTGCCAGCAGTTTATCTAGCGCATACTCCTACGAGCAGTACTTC. Translating gives CASSLSSAYSYEQYF.

The V gene is TRBV13, the J gene TRBJ1-5; 7 bases map to TRBD1. This CDR3 has 15 residues. J lost 3 bases, V lost 3 bases, and 5 bases had no gene match. CDR1 and CDR2 from the germline V gene are PRHDT and FYEKMQ (reference sequence). The CDR3 sequence is CASSLAGGINQPQHF. The CDR3, as DNA: TGTGCCAGCAGCTTGGCAGGGGGGATCAATCAGCCCCAGCATTTT.

V and J are TRBV5-8 and TRBJ2-1, with TRBD2 matching over 7 bases. Germline trimming cut 4 bases from V and 15 bases from J; bases unmatched to any gene: 16. Germline V lookup: CDR1 SGHTS, CDR2 YDEGEE. There are 14 residues in the CDR3. The CDR3 protein is CASSNLRLAKVPFF. The CDR3 DNA follows: TGTGCCAGCAGCAACCTAAGACTAGCAAAGGTCCCGTTCTTC.

The CDR3 region is CASSQYPPTDHPQNTGELFF. The CDR3 coding sequence is TGCGCCAGCAGCCAATATCCGCCGACAGACCACCCCCAAAACACCGGGGAGCTGTTTTTT. This chain connects TRBV4-1 to TRBJ2-2; D may be TRBD1 (5 bases). V dropped 2 bases and J dropped 2 bases, with 24 bases sitting between them. Germline loops: CDR1 MGHRA, CDR2 YSYEKL. The CDR3 sequence is 20 residues long.

This sequence joins TRBV11-2 and TRBJ2-7; TRBD1 might be the D (6 bases). The CDR3 covers 15 residues. V was shortened by 0 bases and J by 0 bases, with 9 bases between the two germline ends. The germline CDR1 and CDR2 sequences are SGHAT and FQNNGV. The CDR3, as DNA: TGTGCCAGCAGCTTAGACCCGGACAGCTCCTACGAGCAGTACTTC. It specifies CASSLDPDSSYEQYF.

This chain joins TRBV2 and TRBJ2-4, with 8 bases matching TRBD1. This CDR3 contains 13 residues. Germline CDR1 SNHLY, CDR2 FYNNEI. V trimming: 6 bases; J trimming: 6 bases; junction bases outside the gene matches: 4. In DNA form, the CDR3 reads TGTGCCAGCAGAGGGACAGGACGAAACATTCAGTACTTC. It translates to CASRGTGRNIQYF.

The chain links TRBV28 to TRBJ2-3; possible D gene TRBD2, 5 bases. CDR3 length: 13 residues. Per the germline V gene, CDR1 is MDHEN and CDR2 is SYDVKM. Deletions cut 7 bases from V and 2 bases from J, with 10 bases between. CDR3 DNA sequence: TGTGCCAGCAAACCCGGGAACACAGATACGCAGTATTTT. Protein sequence: CASKPGNTDTQYF. Complete variable domain (other parts from reference TRBV28 and TRBJ2-3): DVKVTQSSRYLVKRTGEKVFLECVQDMDHENMFWYRQDPGLGLRLIYFSYDVKMKEKGDIPEGYSVSREKKERFSLILESASTNQTSMYLCASKPGNTDTQYFGPGTRLTVL.

This clone was seen a handful of times. The CDR3 DNA sequence: TGTGCCAGCAGCTCAGGAGGGACAGGGGCTGGAAACACCATATATTTT. This codes for CASSSGGTGAGNTIYF. V gene TRBV7-2 combines with J gene TRBJ1-3, with 10 bases that match TRBD1. Germline V gives CDR1 SGHTA, CDR2 FQGNSA. With 4 bases clipped from V and 2 bases from J, the junction kept 5 bases outside the gene matches. The CDR3 runs 16 residues.

The chain employs TRBV5-1 and TRBJ2-7, with a tentative D call TRBD1 (5 bases). V lost 2 bases and J 2 bases, leaving 14 bases between the germline ends. This CDR3 region has 15 residues. Germline values: CDR1 SGHRS, CDR2 YFSETQ. CDR3 DNA: TGCGCCAGCAGCTTCCAGGGAAGGACGGCCTACGAGCAGTACTTC. It specifies CASSFQGRTAYEQYF. The variable domain in full, completed from reference TRBV5-1 and TRBJ2-7, reads KAGVTQTPRYLIKTRGQQVTLSCSPISGHRSVSWYQQTPGQGLQFLFEYFSETQRNKGNFPGRFSGRQFSNSRSEMNVSTLELGDSALYLCASSFQGRTAYEQYFGPGTRLTVT.

This clone was detected only once. The chain links TRBV11-2 to TRBJ2-3; D is unresolved. Germline lookup yields CDR1 SGHAT and CDR2 FQNNGV. V was pared by 5 bases and J by 1 base, with 22 bases between. The CDR3 consists of 18 residues. The CDR3 is CASSPTFPAVDRTDTQYF. Written as DNA, the CDR3 is TGTGCCAGCAGCCCCACCTTTCCGGCGGTCGATCGCACAGATACGCAGTATTTT.

The V and J genes are TRBV15 and TRBJ2-3, with a possible D match to TRBD1 (7 bases). Looked up from germline, CDR1 is LNHNV and CDR2 is YYDKDF (reference sequence). CDR3 length: 16 amino acids. V was shortened by 2 bases and J by 1 base, with 13 bases between the two germline ends. In nucleotides, the CDR3 is TGTGCCACCAGCAGACGGCGGGGACAGCGCACAGATACGCAGTATTTT. Translated: CATSRRRGQRTDTQYF.

V and J are TRBV6-1 and TRBJ2-4, with a weak D call TRBD1 (8 bases). CDR1 and CDR2 from the germline V gene are MNHNS and SASEGT. The CDR3 has 14 residues. V was clipped by 2 bases and J by 13 bases, with 18 bases between them. Here the CDR3 reads CASSEIEGGTGQYF. For the CDR3, the DNA is TGTGCCAGCAGTGAAATTGAGGGGGGGACAGGACAGTACTTC.

This sequence joins TRBV25-1 and TRBJ2-1, with 8 bases lining up with TRBD2. With 5 bases clipped from V and 8 bases from J, the junction kept 11 bases outside the gene matches. This CDR3 comprises 15 residues. CDR1 is MGHDK, CDR2 SYGVNS, per germline. The CDR3 loop reads CASSSAGRAAHEQFF. CDR3 coding DNA: TGTGCCAGCAGTTCTGCCGGGAGGGCCGCCCATGAGCAGTTCTTC.

The chain couples TRBV6-5 to TRBJ1-4, with D unresolved. Trimming took off 0 bases at V and 8 bases at J, with 13 bases between the two ends. This CDR3 has 15 residues. The germline V gene encodes CDR1 MNHEY and CDR2 SVGAGI. The CDR3 DNA sequence: TGTGCCAGCAGTTACTCATTGCGGCCTTGGGAAAAACTGTTTTTT. It is translated as CASSYSLRPWEKLFF.